A selection of T cell receptor beta chains follows, all from one sample in a study of blood T cell repertoires in COVID-19. The table came from immunoSEQ multiplex PCR; TCRdb's copy has only in-frame clones and leaves some out. Found here are 250,000 or so clones, approximately 78% of them singletons; the top ten hold less than 3.5%. The sample taken for sequencing was peripheral blood. These receptor sequences come from a woman aged 18-30 years with acute or convalescent COVID-19. The CDR3 runs from the conserved cysteine through the conserved F or W. D genes are given only for firm matches. Part of the rows lack a size; the others show once, few, many or a class for expanded clones.

cdr3_nt cdr3_aa d_call v_call clone_size j_call
TGTGCCAGCAGTTTATGGGTAATCTCGGACAGGCGATCCGCTAACTATGGCTACACCTTC CASSLWVISDRRSANYGYTF TRBD1 TRBV28 - TRBJ1-2
TGTGCCAGCAGCCTGGGCGGAGGTCTCTTTTCCGGGGAGCTGTTTTTT CASSLGGGLFSGELFF - TRBV7-2 - TRBJ2-2
TGCGCCAGCAGCCAAGTACTAGCGGGAGCCGCGTTTGTAAATGAGCAGTTCTTC CASSQVLAGAAFVNEQFF TRBD2 TRBV4-3 - TRBJ2-1
TGTGCCAGCAGCACCGGGACACACACCGGGGAGCTGTTTTTT CASSTGTHTGELFF - TRBV6-5 - TRBJ2-2
TGTGCCAGCAGCGCCACAACAGGGGGCGGCGGCTACACCTTC CASSATTGGGGYTF TRBD1 TRBV7-2 - TRBJ1-2
TGTGCCAGTACCGCTTACGGGAGGGCCCCTGATACGCAGTATTTT CASTAYGRAPDTQYF TRBD2 TRBV19 - TRBJ2-3
TGTGCCAGCTCGGACGGGACTTACGGAAATCAGCCCCAGCATTTT CASSDGTYGNQPQHF - TRBV18 - TRBJ1-5
TGTGCCAGCAGTTACCCTCGTAGGGAGATGAACACTGAAGCTTTCTTT CASSYPRREMNTEAFF - TRBV6-2/TRBV6-3 - TRBJ1-1
TGTGCCAGTAGCGGGAGCCTAATATCCACAGGGGTGGAAGGCTACACCTTC CASSGSLISTGVEGYTF TRBD1 TRBV19 once TRBJ1-2
TGTGCCAGCTCGGGGACATATGGCTACACCTTC CASSGTYGYTF - TRBV6-1 - TRBJ1-2
TGTGCCTGGACCGACGGCTTTCTAGCCTCTTTCACAGATACGCAGTATTTT CAWTDGFLASFTDTQYF - TRBV30 once TRBJ2-3
TGTGCCAGCTCACCACCGACTAGCAGCTCCTACAATGAGCAGTTCTTC CASSPPTSSSYNEQFF TRBD2 TRBV18 - TRBJ2-1
TGCGCCAGCAGCCCAACGGCGTCAGGTAGCACAGATACGCAGTATTTT CASSPTASGSTDTQYF - TRBV4-3 - TRBJ2-3
TGTGCCTGGACTCCCGGGGATACGCAGTATTTT CAWTPGDTQYF - TRBV30 - TRBJ2-3
TGTGCCAGCACCAGGGGGGAGAAGCAGTTCTTC CASTRGEKQFF - TRBV11-2 - TRBJ2-1
TGTGCCAGCAGTCCTGGGGAGGGGGGAGTACCAGGGGCAGATACGCAGTATTTT CASSPGEGGVPGADTQYF - TRBV6-6 many TRBJ2-3
TGTGCCATCAGTGGGGGGACAGGGTGGACTGAAGCTTTCTTT CAISGGTGWTEAFF TRBD1 TRBV10-3 few TRBJ1-1
TGTGCCAGTACCCCTAGCGCGGGATTGGCATACGATTCACCCCTCCACTTT CASTPSAGLAYDSPLHF - TRBV19 - TRBJ1-6
TGTGCCAGCAGTCTAGCGGGAGATTACCTTAATGAGCAGTTCTTC CASSLAGDYLNEQFF TRBD2 TRBV5-6 - TRBJ2-1
TGTGCCAGCCGCACTCTGGCGGAAGAGACCCAGTACTTC CASRTLAEETQYF - TRBV5-4 - TRBJ2-5
TGCGCCAGCAGCCAAGATTGGGGAGCAGGACTAGCTCTCAATGAGCAGTTCTTC CASSQDWGAGLALNEQFF TRBD2 TRBV4-3 - TRBJ2-1
TGTGCCAGCAGTCCGCGGACAGGGTGGTATGGCTACACCTTC CASSPRTGWYGYTF TRBD1 TRBV27 - TRBJ1-2
TGTGCCAGCAGTCGACAGGGGGTCTCGGAGCAGTACTTC CASSRQGVSEQYF TRBD1 TRBV12-3/TRBV12-4 - TRBJ2-7
TGTGCCAGCAGCTTGGTAGTGGGAGGGGCCAATGAGCAGTTCTTC CASSLVVGGANEQFF TRBD2 TRBV5-5 - TRBJ2-1
TGTGCCAGCAGCTCTCGCAACAGGGCAACCTACGAGCAGTACTTC CASSSRNRATYEQYF - TRBV7-9 - TRBJ2-7
TGTGCCTGGAGTAGCGGGAGGGGCGATGAGCAGTTCTTC CAWSSGRGDEQFF TRBD2 TRBV30 - TRBJ2-1
TGCGCCAGCAGCCGAGGGGTACAGGGGACGAACACTGAAGCTTTCTTT CASSRGVQGTNTEAFF TRBD1 TRBV4-3 - TRBJ1-1
TGTGCCAGCAGCTTAGCGGGGGACAGGGGATGGAACACTGAAGCTTTCTTT CASSLAGDRGWNTEAFF TRBD1 TRBV11-2 - TRBJ1-1
TGTGCCAGCAGCTTAGTCCCCGGGACAGGAGATACGCAGTATTTT CASSLVPGTGDTQYF TRBD1 TRBV11-2 - TRBJ2-3
TGTGCCAGCAGAAGCTTATGGTCTGGGGAGACTGAAGCTTTCTTT CASRSLWSGETEAFF - TRBV25-1 - TRBJ1-1
TGTGCCAGCACCCCTCGGGGGGGGAGTAACAAAAACATTCAGTACTTC CASTPRGGSNKNIQYF TRBD2 TRBV5-6 - TRBJ2-4
TGTGCCAGCAGTTTCGCCAGGGCCTATGGCTACACCTTC CASSFARAYGYTF - TRBV28 - TRBJ1-2
TGTGCCAGCAGCTCCTGGGGAGGGGGAATGAACACTGAAGCTTTCTTT CASSSWGGGMNTEAFF - TRBV11-1 - TRBJ1-1
TGTGCCAGCAGCAGACCGGGGGGGCGGCGGGCCGGGGAGCTGTTTTTT CASSRPGGRRAGELFF TRBD2 TRBV7-2 - TRBJ2-2
TGTGCCACCCTGGGTGCGGGGGGGCCCTCCTACGAGCAGTACTTC CATLGAGGPSYEQYF TRBD2 TRBV10-3 - TRBJ2-7
TGTGCCAGCGGGAAGACTCTAGACAGGCTTCTCAACGAGCAGTACTTC CASGKTLDRLLNEQYF - TRBV27 - TRBJ2-7
TGTGCCAGCAGCCGTCCACCAACCTGCGGTTCACCCCTCCACTTT CASSRPPTCGSPLHF - TRBV25-1 once TRBJ1-6
TGTGCCAGCTCACCTGGTCACAGACAGATCCAAGAGACCCAGTACTTC CASSPGHRQIQETQYF - TRBV18 once TRBJ2-5
TGTGCCAGCAGCTTTGGGGCCAGAGGCGACGAGCAGTACTTC CASSFGARGDEQYF - TRBV7-8 - TRBJ2-7
TGCGCCAGCAGCACCGGACTAGCGGGAGTTAGGACAGATACGCAGTATTTT CASSTGLAGVRTDTQYF TRBD2 TRBV5-1 - TRBJ2-3
TGTGCCAGCAGCTTGCTTTTCCTCCCGGGGAACCCTTATGGCTACACCTTC CASSLLFLPGNPYGYTF - TRBV5-8 - TRBJ1-2
TGTGCCAGCAGCTTAGGACTAGCGGGCTCCTACAATGAGCAGTTCTTC CASSLGLAGSYNEQFF TRBD2 TRBV13 - TRBJ2-1
TGTGCCAGCAGCTGGTATTTGACTAGCGGGAGGGACACCGGGGAGCTGTTTTTT CASSWYLTSGRDTGELFF TRBD2 TRBV5-6 few TRBJ2-2
TGTGCCAGCCGAACCGGGATTGCAACTAATGAAAAACTGTTTTTT CASRTGIATNEKLFF - TRBV5-8 - TRBJ1-4
TGTGCCTGGAGGGGAACAGGGGGCGCTGGAAACACCATATATTTT CAWRGTGGAGNTIYF TRBD1 TRBV30 - TRBJ1-3
TGTGCCAGCAGTTTAGGGACAGGGAGCGGCCAGCCCCAGCATTTT CASSLGTGSGQPQHF TRBD1 TRBV28 - TRBJ1-5
TGTGCCAGTAGTATCAGGCCCTCAGCCTACGAGCAGTACTTC CASSIRPSAYEQYF - TRBV19 - TRBJ2-7
TGTGCCAGTAGTGACTACACTAGCGGGAGCCCTCAGTTCTTC CASSDYTSGSPQFF TRBD2 TRBV19 - TRBJ2-1
TGTGCCACCACAGGGACCGAAGCTTACAATGAGCAGTTCTTC CATTGTEAYNEQFF - TRBV28 once TRBJ2-1
TGTGCCAGCAGCCTAGCGACTACAGAGCAGTTCTTC CASSLATTEQFF - TRBV3-1/TRBV3-2 - TRBJ2-1
TGTGCCAGCTCACCACCGGGACTAGCGGGAGGTCTATCCTACGAGCAGTACTTC CASSPPGLAGGLSYEQYF TRBD2 TRBV18 - TRBJ2-7
TGTGCCAGCAGCTACAGATACGAGCAGTACTTC CASSYRYEQYF - TRBV7-2 - TRBJ2-7
TGCAGCGTTGATAGGGACAGGATTAGCTACACCTTC CSVDRDRISYTF TRBD1 TRBV29-1 - TRBJ1-2
TGTGCCAGCAGCGTAGCGGGACAGTACCAAGAGACCCAGTACTTC CASSVAGQYQETQYF TRBD1 TRBV9 - TRBJ2-5
TGTGCCAGCAGCCCCTGGACAGGGAAGGACGCCGGGGAGCTGTTTTTT CASSPWTGKDAGELFF TRBD1 TRBV7-2 - TRBJ2-2
TGTGCCAGTAGTATGGTGTCAGGGGTGAGCACAGATACGCAGTATTTT CASSMVSGVSTDTQYF - TRBV19 - TRBJ2-3
TGTGCCAGCAGTTTACTTCGGCGGGTCTCCTACGAGCAGTACTTC CASSLLRRVSYEQYF - TRBV28 - TRBJ2-7
TGTGCCAGCAGAAACAGGGTACTGGCCATATATTTT CASRNRVLAIYF - TRBV28 - TRBJ1-3
TGCGCCAGCAGACCATTAGCGGGAGGGCCGGGTGAGCAGTTCTTC CASRPLAGGPGEQFF TRBD2 TRBV4-3 once TRBJ2-1